The rows below give T cell receptor beta chains drawn from one sample of a study of T cell changes during pregnancy in multiple sclerosis. Sequenced by immunoSEQ multiplex PCR; TCRdb stores in-frame clones only, minus some. The table has fewer than 55,000 clones, 80% to 95% seen once. The sequenced sample was peripheral blood, obtained after pregnancy. The receptors derive from a female donor with multiple sclerosis, enrolled in a pregnancy study. The CDR3 runs from the conserved cysteine through the conserved F or W. Each record gives: J gene, V gene, D gene, clone size, CDR3 protein, CDR3 DNA. D genes are given only for firm matches. A row's size may be missing; if present it is once, few, many or a size class.

j_call: TRBJ1-1; v_call: TRBV6-5; d_call: TRBD1; clone_size: few; cdr3_aa: CASSERDRANRAFF; cdr3_nt: TGTGCCAGCAGTGAAAGGGACAGGGCTAATCGGGCTTTCTTT
j_call: TRBJ1-2; v_call: TRBV7-9; d_call: TRBD1; clone_size: -; cdr3_aa: CASSPRTGDYGYTF; cdr3_nt: TGTGCCAGCAGCCCCCGGACAGGGGACTATGGCTACACCTTC
j_call: TRBJ1-2; v_call: TRBV18; d_call: -; clone_size: -; cdr3_aa: CASSPGGSYGYTF; cdr3_nt: TGTGCCAGCTCACCAGGCGGGAGCTATGGCTACACCTTC
j_call: TRBJ1-5; v_call: TRBV2; d_call: -; clone_size: -; cdr3_aa: CASRGWRTNQPQHF; cdr3_nt: TGTGCCAGCCGGGGGTGGAGAACCAATCAGCCCCAGCATTTT
j_call: TRBJ1-6; v_call: TRBV7-3; d_call: -; clone_size: -; cdr3_aa: CASSPSINSPLHF; cdr3_nt: TGTGCCAGCAGCCCGTCTATTAATTCACCCCTCCACTTT
j_call: TRBJ1-2; v_call: TRBV5-1; d_call: -; clone_size: -; cdr3_aa: CASSLGQSFYGYTF; cdr3_nt: TGCGCCAGCAGCTTGGGACAAAGTTTCTATGGCTACACCTTC
j_call: TRBJ2-2; v_call: TRBV7-5; d_call: -; clone_size: -; cdr3_aa: CARSRGPGQENTGELFF; cdr3_nt: TGTGCCAGAAGCCGAGGACCGGGACAGGAGAACACCGGGGAGCTGTTTTTT
j_call: TRBJ2-2; v_call: TRBV19; d_call: -; clone_size: -; cdr3_aa: CASSILDSRPTGELFF; cdr3_nt: TGTGCCAGTAGTATCCTGGACAGCCGACCCACCGGGGAGCTGTTTTTT
j_call: TRBJ1-2; v_call: TRBV7-2; d_call: -; clone_size: -; cdr3_aa: CASEYRIFYGYTF; cdr3_nt: TGTGCCAGCGAATACAGGATCTTCTATGGCTACACCTTC
j_call: TRBJ2-1; v_call: TRBV21-1; d_call: -; clone_size: -; cdr3_aa: CASSPPQGPFDEQFF; cdr3_nt: TGTGCCAGCAGCCCCCCACAGGGGCCTTTTGATGAGCAGTTCTTC
j_call: TRBJ2-5; v_call: TRBV5-6; d_call: -; clone_size: -; cdr3_aa: CASGETGVGSETQYF; cdr3_nt: TGTGCCAGCGGGGAGACAGGCGTGGGGTCTGAGACCCAGTACTTC
j_call: TRBJ2-4; v_call: TRBV18; d_call: -; clone_size: -; cdr3_aa: CASSPEMNEQYF; cdr3_nt: TGTGCCAGCTCACCAGAGATGAATGAGCAGTACTTC
j_call: TRBJ1-5; v_call: TRBV6-5; d_call: -; clone_size: -; cdr3_aa: CASSYTYSNQPQHF; cdr3_nt: TGTGCCAGCAGTTACACATATAGCAATCAGCCCCAGCATTTT
j_call: TRBJ2-5; v_call: TRBV19; d_call: TRBD2; clone_size: -; cdr3_aa: CASSIGYPSGGPSETQYF; cdr3_nt: TGTGCCAGTAGTATAGGGTACCCTAGCGGGGGCCCCTCGGAGACCCAGTACTTC
j_call: TRBJ1-2; v_call: TRBV4-1; d_call: TRBD1; clone_size: -; cdr3_aa: CASSQGTGGYGYTF; cdr3_nt: TGCGCCAGCAGCCAAGGGACAGGGGGATATGGCTACACCTTC
j_call: TRBJ1-5; v_call: TRBV6-1; d_call: TRBD1; clone_size: -; cdr3_aa: CASSDRTGFGNQPQHF; cdr3_nt: TGTGCCAGCAGTGACCGGACAGGGTTTGGCAATCAGCCCCAGCATTTT
j_call: TRBJ2-1; v_call: TRBV4-1; d_call: TRBD2; clone_size: -; cdr3_aa: CASSQDAGGAREQFF; cdr3_nt: TGCGCCAGCAGCCAAGATGCCGGGGGGGCCAGGGAGCAGTTCTTC
j_call: TRBJ1-2; v_call: TRBV19; d_call: -; clone_size: -; cdr3_aa: CASSTLDSLPGYTF; cdr3_nt: TGTGCCAGTAGTACCCTCGACAGCCTTCCAGGCTACACCTTC
j_call: TRBJ1-5; v_call: TRBV5-6; d_call: -; clone_size: -; cdr3_aa: CASSLGGTFNQPQHF; cdr3_nt: TGTGCCAGCAGCTTGGGGGGGACATTCAATCAGCCCCAGCATTTT
j_call: TRBJ1-1; v_call: TRBV9; d_call: TRBD1; clone_size: once; cdr3_aa: CASSAKDRANTEAFF; cdr3_nt: TGTGCCAGCAGCGCCAAGGACAGGGCAAACACTGAAGCTTTCTTT
j_call: TRBJ1-5; v_call: TRBV10-3; d_call: -; clone_size: -; cdr3_aa: CAISADYSNQPQHF; cdr3_nt: TGTGCCATCAGCGCAGATTATAGCAATCAGCCCCAGCATTTT
j_call: TRBJ1-4; v_call: TRBV14; d_call: -; clone_size: -; cdr3_aa: CASSQDERRGYEKLFF; cdr3_nt: TGTGCCAGCAGCCAAGATGAGCGCAGGGGATATGAAAAACTGTTTTTT
j_call: TRBJ1-1; v_call: TRBV7-9; d_call: -; clone_size: -; cdr3_aa: CASSWGGIEAFF; cdr3_nt: TGTGCCAGCAGCTGGGGGGGTATTGAAGCTTTCTTT
j_call: TRBJ1-4; v_call: TRBV6-5; d_call: -; clone_size: once; cdr3_aa: CASSYRNEKLFF; cdr3_nt: TGTGCCAGCAGTTACCGGAATGAAAAACTGTTTTTT
j_call: TRBJ1-2; v_call: TRBV6-6; d_call: -; clone_size: once; cdr3_aa: CASSYPVSSTRGGYTF; cdr3_nt: TGTGCCAGCAGTTACCCGGTCAGTTCCACCAGAGGTGGCTACACCTTC
j_call: TRBJ2-7; v_call: TRBV4-3; d_call: -; clone_size: -; cdr3_aa: CASSQDWRQADEQYF; cdr3_nt: TGCGCCAGCAGCCAAGATTGGCGACAGGCCGACGAGCAGTACTTC
j_call: TRBJ1-1; v_call: TRBV28; d_call: -; clone_size: -; cdr3_aa: CASREVGQLNTEAFF; cdr3_nt: TGTGCCAGCAGGGAGGTAGGGCAACTGAACACTGAAGCTTTCTTT
j_call: TRBJ1-1; v_call: TRBV19; d_call: -; clone_size: -; cdr3_aa: CASRNAGGTEAFF; cdr3_nt: TGTGCCAGTAGGAATGCTGGAGGCACTGAAGCTTTCTTT
j_call: TRBJ2-3; v_call: TRBV6-4; d_call: TRBD2; clone_size: few; cdr3_aa: CASSAAGGQGDTQYF; cdr3_nt: TGTGCCAGCAGTGCCGCGGGGGGGCAGGGAGATACGCAGTATTTT
j_call: TRBJ2-5; v_call: TRBV12-5; d_call: TRBD1; clone_size: -; cdr3_aa: CASGPGQAVVGETQYF; cdr3_nt: TGTGCTAGTGGTCCAGGACAGGCGGTTGTCGGAGAGACCCAGTACTTC
j_call: TRBJ1-4; v_call: TRBV10-3; d_call: TRBD1; clone_size: -; cdr3_aa: CAISGGTGRKGATNEKLFF; cdr3_nt: TGTGCCATCAGTGGTGGGACAGGGAGAAAGGGGGCAACTAATGAAAAACTGTTTTTT
j_call: TRBJ1-1; v_call: TRBV27; d_call: -; clone_size: -; cdr3_aa: CASSFSSGRMNTEAFF; cdr3_nt: TGTGCCAGCAGTTTTTCATCCGGCAGGATGAACACTGAAGCTTTCTTT
j_call: TRBJ2-1; v_call: TRBV6-5; d_call: TRBD2; clone_size: -; cdr3_aa: CASRTTGGPYNEQFF; cdr3_nt: TGTGCCAGCAGAACCACGGGGGGGCCCTACAATGAGCAGTTCTTC
j_call: TRBJ2-6; v_call: TRBV18; d_call: TRBD1; clone_size: -; cdr3_aa: CASSPPGQGGSGANVLTF; cdr3_nt: TGTGCCAGCTCACCACCCGGACAGGGAGGCTCTGGGGCCAACGTCCTGACTTTC
j_call: TRBJ1-2; v_call: TRBV5-6; d_call: -; clone_size: -; cdr3_aa: CASSPGLTYGYTF; cdr3_nt: TGTGCCAGCAGCCCTGGACTTACCTATGGCTACACCTTC
j_call: TRBJ1-1; v_call: TRBV19; d_call: -; clone_size: -; cdr3_aa: CASSPDSYMNTEAFF; cdr3_nt: TGTGCCAGTAGTCCAGACAGCTACATGAACACTGAAGCTTTCTTT
j_call: TRBJ2-7; v_call: TRBV5-1; d_call: TRBD1; clone_size: -; cdr3_aa: CASRLQGSEQYF; cdr3_nt: TGCGCCAGCAGATTACAGGGGAGCGAGCAGTACTTC